Below are 26 T cell receptor beta chains sequenced from a single sample in a study of CD8+ T cells in alopecia areata. RNA was isolated and reverse transcribed to cDNA, the sequencing template. Repertoires were generated with immunoSEQ multiplex PCR, while TCRdb's copy carries only in-frame clones and drops some. The sample contains about 120,000 clones, none occurring once; about 19% lies in the top ten. The sequencing sample was made of lesional skin. The receptors stem from a C3H/HeJ mouse with alopecia areata. This line is of MHC haplotype H2-k.

This clone has just a few counts. Gene names and germline refer to mouse. The read terminates 4 residues before the CDR3 end, so the remaining end is supplied by the germline J gene. V and J are TRBV1 and TRBJ1-1; 7 nucleotides align to TRBD1. The CDR3 consists of 14 residues. The germline CDR1 and CDR2 sequences are NSQYPW and LRSPGD (reference sequence). CDR3: CTCSVGQFNAEVFF. The sequenced CDR3 bases are TGCACCTGCAGTGTGGGACAGTTCAACGCA. The complete variable domain, with remaining parts taken from reference TRBV1 and TRBJ1-1, reads VTLLEQNPRWRLVPRGQAVNLRCILKNSQYPWMSWYQQDLQKQLQWLFTLRSPGDKEVKSLPGADYLATRVTDTELRLQVANMSQGRTLYCTCSVGQFNAEVFFGKGTRLTVV.

This clone has only a few counts. TCRdb's protein does not match the DNA translation at residue 13; the protein provided is translated from the DNA. Here the gene names and germline are mouse. The read ends 3 residues before the CDR3 terminus; that terminus is restored from the germline J gene. The rearrangement uses TRBV19 and TRBJ1-6; TRBD1 matches 9 bases. TRBJ1-6 counts as an open reading frame of uncertain function. The CDR3 is made up of 16 amino acids. V dropped 0 bases and J dropped 4; count of bases not matched to a gene: 2. Per germline, CDR1 FNHDT and CDR2 SITEND (reference sequence). The CDR3 DNA, read in part, is TGTGCCAGCAGTATAGCCGGGACAGGGTATAATTCGCCC. It specifies CASSIAGTGYNSP. The CDR3 in full is CASSIAGTGYNSPLYF.

This clone was counted a few times. The germline and genes are mouse ones. Read data end 4 residues before the CDR3 end; the end is taken from the germline J gene. The chain joins TRBV19 to TRBJ1-1; 10 nucleotides align to TRBD1. Trimming at V came to 5 bases and at J to 4 bases, leaving 5 bases not matched to a gene. The CDR3 spans 14 residues. Per germline, CDR1 FNHDT and CDR2 SITEND (reference sequence). The part of the CDR3 DNA that was read is TGTGCCAGCAGCAGGACAGGGGGAGGCACA. As protein: CASSRTGGGT. The complete CDR3 reads CASSRTGGGTEVFF. Together with reference TRBV19 and TRBJ1-1, the CDR3 gives the full variable domain: GGIITQTPKFLIGQEGQKLTLKCQQNFNHDTMYWYRQDSGKGLRLIYYSITENDLQKGDLSEGYDASREKKSSFSLTVTSAQKNEMAVFLCASSRTGGGTEVFFGKGTRLTVV.

A few counts support this clone. Here the gene names and germline are mouse. With the read ending 4 residues before the CDR3 end, the germline J gene is used to fill in that end. The chain uses TRBV29 and TRBJ2-2; perhaps TRBD2 as D (5 bases). The germline V gene encodes CDR1 MSHET and CDR2 SYDVDS. The CDR3 consists of 14 residues. V gave up 0 bases and J gave up 3 bases, with 5 bases separating them. Partial CDR3 DNA: TGTGCTAGCAGTTTATCTGGGGACACCGGG. Protein sequence: CASSLSGDTG. The complete CDR3 protein is CASSLSGDTGQLYF.

This clone was recorded a few times. Mouse germline and gene names are used. The read comes to an end 4 residues before the CDR3 does, leaving the germline J gene to fill in the end. This chain links TRBV16 with TRBJ2-7; D gene ambiguous. The germline V gene has CDR1 SGHSA and CDR2 FRNQAP. The length of the CDR3 is 13 residues. The CDR3 loop reads CASSLGQNYEQYF. CDR3 bases read: TGTGCAAGCAGCTTAGGACAAAATTAT.

A word on this clone: Any gene name here is a mouse gene name. The read finishes 4 residues shy of the CDR3 end, and the germline J gene is used to complete it. This chain uses TRBV1 with TRBJ2-1; 10 bases are shared with TRBD1. Germline V lookup: CDR1 NSQYPW, CDR2 LRSPGD (reference sequence). This CDR3 is 13 amino acids long. V dropped 6 bases and J dropped 4; count of bases not matched to a gene: 0. CDR3: CTCRDRGYAEQFF. The CDR3 bases that were read are TGCACCTGCAGGGACAGGGGGTATGCT.

Regarding this clone: The gene names here belong to mouse. The sequenced fragment ends 4 residues before the CDR3 boundary, so the rest is inferred from the germline J gene. Additional DNA sequences in this sample encode the identical CDR3. The rearrangement uses TRBV31 and TRBJ2-5, with 8 bases matching TRBD2. The CDR3 has 13 amino acids. Germline values: CDR1 GKSSPN, CDR2 SITVG. The part of the CDR3 DNA that was read is TGTGCCTGGAGTCTAGGGGGGGCCGAC. The encoded protein is CAWSLGGAD. The entire CDR3 sequence reads CAWSLGGADTQYF.

On this clone itself: The gene names here belong to mouse. Coverage ceases 4 residues before the CDR3 finishes, and the germline J gene fills in the end. The rearrangement joins TRBV19 to TRBJ2-1; a possible D gene is TRBD1 (6 bases). In germline, CDR1 is FNHDT, CDR2 SITEND (reference sequence). V was cut by 2 bases and J by 1 base, with 10 bases left in between. The CDR3 has 15 residues. The CDR3 sequence: CASSIWDTNYAEQFF. The CDR3 DNA, read in part, is TGTGCCAGCAGTATTTGGGACACAAACTATGCT.

In its sample, this clone was seen a few times. Gene names are the mouse ones. Read coverage stops 4 residues before the CDR3 terminus; the germline J gene supplies the remainder. The chain carries TRBV1 and TRBJ2-7; TRBD2 is a possible D gene (6 bases). Germline assignment: CDR1 NSQYPW and CDR2 LRSPGD (reference sequence). Trimming took 1 base from V and 3 from J, leaving 10 bases between them. This CDR3 has 14 amino acids. The CDR3 bases that were read are TGCACCTGCAGTGCAGGCCGGGGGGACTAT. Encoded protein: CTCSAGRGDY. The whole CDR3 protein reads CTCSAGRGDYEQYF.

Worth noting for this clone: Genes here carry mouse names. Read data end 4 residues before the CDR3 end; the end is taken from the germline J gene. The chain couples TRBV19 to TRBJ2-7, with TRBD2 matching over 7 bases. CDR1 is FNHDT and CDR2 is SITEND in the germline V gene (reference sequence). The CDR3 consists of 13 residues. CDR3 sequence reads: CASSVWGYYEQYF. The covered CDR3 bases are TGTGCCAGCAGTGTCTGGGGGTATTAT.

With regard to this clone: Gene labels here are mouse ones. The read is 4 residues too short to cover the CDR3 end, so that end is filled in from the germline J gene. This sequence joins TRBV1 and TRBJ2-7; a possible D gene is TRBD2 (6 bases). CDR3 length: 15 amino acids. The germline V gene has CDR1 NSQYPW and CDR2 LRSPGD (reference sequence). The V and J ends lost 1 base and 0 bases respectively, with 10 bases between them. CDR3: CTCSAGGVSSYEQYF. CDR3 DNA, as far as it was read: TGCACCTGCAGTGCAGGGGGGGTCAGCTCCTAT.

As regards this clone: All gene names here are mouse names. The read gets to within 4 residues of the CDR3 end, and the germline J gene fills in the rest. This chain joins TRBV1 and TRBJ2-7; 12 bases align to TRBD2. V lost 5 bases to trimming and J lost 3 bases; unmatched junction nucleotides: 2. The germline CDR1 and CDR2 sequences are NSQYPW and LRSPGD (reference sequence). This CDR3 is built from 14 residues. CDR3 DNA (partial): TGCACCTGCAGTCGACTGGGGGGGCGCTAT. This codes for CTCSRLGGRY. The CDR3 reads in full as CTCSRLGGRYEQYF.

To note about this clone: These gene names are mouse names. The CDR3 end falls 4 residues outside the read, so it is completed with the germline J gene. The genes are TRBV13-1 and TRBJ2-5, with 9 bases lining up with TRBD2. The germline V gene has CDR1 NSHNY and CDR2 SYGAGN. The CDR3 loop spans 15 amino acids. The CDR3 loop reads CASSDSRLGEDTQYF. The DNA read from the CDR3 is TGTGCCAGCAGTGATAGCCGACTGGGGGAAGAC.

As concerns this clone: Gene names are mouse gene names. From the germline J gene comes the end of the CDR3, since the read stops 4 residues before it. The chain couples TRBV12-2 to TRBJ2-5; 9 bases are a match to TRBD1. This CDR3 comprises 14 residues. Germline V lookup: CDR1 SGHLS, CDR2 HYDKME. Partial CDR3 DNA: TGTGCCAGCTCTCCCGGGACAGGGCGGGAC. This encodes CASSPGTGRD. The whole CDR3 sequence reads CASSPGTGRDTQYF.

The sample holds a few counts of this clone. Genes and germline come from the mouse. With the read ending 4 residues before the CDR3 end, the germline J gene is used to fill in that end. The V call is TRBV19, the J call TRBJ2-4, with 11 bases aligning to TRBD2. After removal of 0 bases from V and 0 bases from J, the junction contained 3 bases not matched to a gene. Germline V gene data show CDR1 as FNHDT and CDR2 as SITEND (reference sequence). This CDR3 spans 17 amino acids. Partial CDR3 DNA: TGTGCCAGCAGTATAGGGGACTGGGGGACTAGTCAAAAC. Amino acid sequence: CASSIGDWGTSQN. The whole CDR3 sequence is CASSIGDWGTSQNTLYF.

A remark on this clone: The gene names given are mouse names. Sequencing ends 4 residues short of the CDR3 end; the germline J gene provides the rest. The chain combines TRBV1 with TRBJ2-2, with 8 bases lining up with TRBD2. The length of the CDR3 is 17 residues. Per germline, CDR1 NSQYPW and CDR2 LRSPGD (reference sequence). V gave up 3 bases and J gave up 3 bases; unmatched junction bases: 9. The part of the CDR3 DNA that was read is TGCACCTGCAGTGCCTCCGCTGGGGGGAGGGACACCGGG. Amino acids: CTCSASAGGRDTG. The whole CDR3 protein is CTCSASAGGRDTGQLYF.

This clone was counted at least ten times. Gene names and germline match the mouse. The DNA ends 4 residues before the CDR3 does, and the rest of the CDR3 is filled in from the germline J gene. The gene calls are TRBV1 and TRBJ2-7; possibly TRBD2 for D (7 bases). CDR1 is NSQYPW and CDR2 is LRSPGD in the germline V gene (reference sequence). The CDR3 loop spans 14 amino acids. CDR3 DNA, as far as it was read: TGCACCTGCAGTGCAGGGGGGGCGAGATAT. Amino acid sequence: CTCSAGGARY. The full CDR3 sequence reads CTCSAGGARYEQYF.

On this clone: Gene labels here are mouse ones. The CDR3 is cut off 4 residues early in the read; its end comes from the germline J gene. This chain uses TRBV19 with TRBJ2-3; D perhaps matches TRBD2 (6 bases). The V gene lost 4 bases and the J gene lost 0 bases, with 12 bases spanning the gap. Germline assignment: CDR1 FNHDT and CDR2 SITEND (reference sequence). This CDR3 comprises 15 residues. The covered CDR3 bases are TGTGCCAGCAGTCTACTGGGTTCTAGTGCAGAA. Encoded protein: CASSLLGSSAE. The whole CDR3 protein reads CASSLLGSSAETLYF.

Comments on this clone: These gene names are mouse names. Incomplete CDR3 DNA: TGTGCTAGCAGTCCGGGGACTGGGGGTAACCAAGAC. Residues: CASSPGTGGNQD. The whole CDR3 is CASSPGTGGNQDTQYF. The chain employs TRBV17 and TRBJ2-5; 11 bases are a match to TRBD2. The read ends 4 residues early relative to the CDR3; the germline J gene fills the gap. The CDR3 is 16 amino acids. The V and J ends lost 5 bases and 0 bases, in that order; junction bases with no gene match: 4. Germline V CDR1 and CDR2: MNHDT, YYDKIL.

As concerns this clone: Gene names denote mouse genes. The read ends 4 residues before the CDR3 terminus; that terminus is restored from the germline J gene. The chain couples TRBV13-2 to TRBJ2-5, with D uncertain. Germline-derived CDR1 and CDR2 are NNHNN and SYGAGS (reference sequence). V was trimmed by 2 bases and J by 1 base, leaving 8 bases between them. CDR3 length: 14 amino acids. The CDR3 sequence: CASGETRDQDTQYF. The CDR3 DNA, read in part, is TGTGCCAGCGGTGAAACCAGAGACCAAGAC.

A word on this clone: Gene names follow the mouse nomenclature. The sequenced fragment ends 4 residues before the CDR3 boundary, so the rest is inferred from the germline J gene. This chain uses TRBV1 with TRBJ1-4; the match to TRBD1 covers 9 bases. The CDR3 is 17 residues long. V shed 3 bases, J shed 1 base, and the junction held 6 bases outside the gene matches. CDR1 is NSQYPW and CDR2 is LRSPGD in the germline V gene (reference sequence). CDR3 region: CTCSAGTGRNSNERLFF. The CDR3 bases that were read are TGCACCTGCAGTGCGGGGACAGGGAGGAATTCCAACGAA.

This clone was counted many times. Gene names are mouse gene names. With the read ending 4 residues before the CDR3 end, the germline J gene is used to fill in that end. This sequence joins TRBV17 and TRBJ2-7; TRBD1 aligns across 12 bases. The CDR3 extends over 15 amino acids. Per germline, CDR1 MNHDT and CDR2 YYDKIL. The CDR3 bases that were read are TGTGCTAGCAGTAGAGATTGGGACAGGGGGCAT. It codes for CASSRDWDRGH. The full CDR3 is CASSRDWDRGHEQYF.

In this sample, this clone turned up a few times. The listed genes are named as in mouse. The read ends 4 residues before the CDR3 terminus; that terminus is restored from the germline J gene. The chain combines TRBV19 with TRBJ2-3, with 11 bases lining up with TRBD2. Trimming took 5 bases from V and 4 from J; bases not matched to a gene: 6. There are 15 residues in the CDR3. Germline V CDR1 and CDR2: FNHDT, SITEND (reference sequence). CDR3 in amino acids: CASSLGLGGSETLYF. CDR3 bases read: TGTGCCAGCAGCCTCGGACTGGGGGGTTCAGAA.

On this clone: This may be a read error: a much more frequent sequence differs by one nucleotide. Genes here carry mouse names. The read ends 4 residues early relative to the CDR3; the germline J gene fills the gap. V gene TRBV14 combines with J gene TRBJ2-1, with D tentatively TRBD1 (6 bases). Germline V gene data show CDR1 as SGHDT and CDR2 as FRDEAV. The CDR3 runs to 11 residues. Trimming pared 5 bases from V and 6 bases from J, leaving 6 bases between. CDR3 loop: CASSRGAEQFF. The covered CDR3 bases are TGTGCCAGCAGCAGGGGTGCT. Variable domain in full (rest from reference TRBV14 and TRBJ2-1): EAGVTQSPRYAVLQEGQAVSFWCDPISGHDTLYWYQQPRDQGPQLLVYFRDEAVIDNSQLPSDRFSAVRPKGTNSTLKIQSAKQGDTATYLCASSRGAEQFFGPGTRLTVL.

A remark on this clone: Gene names and germline match the mouse. The read finishes 4 residues shy of the CDR3 end, and the germline J gene is used to complete it. This specimen includes other DNA sequences encoding the same CDR3. The chain is built from TRBV1 and TRBJ2-7; TRBD1 matches 7 bases. In germline, CDR1 is NSQYPW, CDR2 LRSPGD (reference sequence). CDR3 size: 13 residues. Incomplete CDR3 DNA: TGCACCTGCAGCGCCGGGGACAGTTAT. This encodes CTCSAGDSY. The CDR3 reads in full as CTCSAGDSYEQYF.

With respect to this clone: Genes and germline are mouse. The read gets to within 4 residues of the CDR3 end, and the germline J gene fills in the rest. The chain links TRBV13-1 to TRBJ2-7; 7 positions agree with TRBD1. Germline assignment: CDR1 NSHNY and CDR2 SYGAGN. The CDR3 loop spans 15 amino acids. Germline trimming cut 0 bases from V and 0 bases from J; bases unmatched to any gene: 3. The part of the CDR3 DNA that was read is TGTGCCAGCAGTGATGACGACAGGGACTCCTAT. This gives the protein CASSDDDRDSY. The full CDR3 reads CASSDDDRDSYEQYF.